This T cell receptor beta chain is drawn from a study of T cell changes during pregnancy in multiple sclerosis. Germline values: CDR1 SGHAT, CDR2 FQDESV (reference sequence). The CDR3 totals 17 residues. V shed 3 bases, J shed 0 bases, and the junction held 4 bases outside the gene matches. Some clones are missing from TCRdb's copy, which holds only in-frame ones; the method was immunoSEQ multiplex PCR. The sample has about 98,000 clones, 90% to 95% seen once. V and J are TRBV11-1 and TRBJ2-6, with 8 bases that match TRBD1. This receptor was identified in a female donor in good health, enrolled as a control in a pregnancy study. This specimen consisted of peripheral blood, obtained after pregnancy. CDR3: CASSLTGASSGANVLTF. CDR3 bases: TGTGCCAGCAGCTTGACAGGGGCCTCCTCTGGGGCCAACGTCCTGACTTTC.